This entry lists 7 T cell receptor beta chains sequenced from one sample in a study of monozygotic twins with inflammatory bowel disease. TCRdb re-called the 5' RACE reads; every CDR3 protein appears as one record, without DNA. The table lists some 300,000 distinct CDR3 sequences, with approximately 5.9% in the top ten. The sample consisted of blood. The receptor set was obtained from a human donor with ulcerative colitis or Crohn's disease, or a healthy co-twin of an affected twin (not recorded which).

The CDR3 is CASSLIPDRGYNSPLHF. The J gene is TRBJ1-6, the V gene TRBV7-2; TCRdb lists TRBD1, though no DNA is available to test this call. Germline lookup yields CDR1 SGHTA and CDR2 FQGNSA. This CDR3 contains 17 residues.

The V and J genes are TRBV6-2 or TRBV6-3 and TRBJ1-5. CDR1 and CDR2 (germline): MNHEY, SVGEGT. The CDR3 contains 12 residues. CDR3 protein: CASLSPGQPQHF.

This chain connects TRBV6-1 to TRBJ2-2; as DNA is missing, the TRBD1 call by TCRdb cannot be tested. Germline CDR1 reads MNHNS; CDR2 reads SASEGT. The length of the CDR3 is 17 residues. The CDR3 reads CASSPQRGGGNTGELFF.

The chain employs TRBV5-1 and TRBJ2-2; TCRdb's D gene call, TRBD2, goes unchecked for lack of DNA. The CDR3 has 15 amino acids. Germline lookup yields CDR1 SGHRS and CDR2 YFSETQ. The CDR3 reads CASNTGTTNTGELFF.

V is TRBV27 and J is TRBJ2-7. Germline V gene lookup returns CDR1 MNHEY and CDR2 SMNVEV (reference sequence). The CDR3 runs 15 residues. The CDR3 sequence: CASSLSRASYERQYF.

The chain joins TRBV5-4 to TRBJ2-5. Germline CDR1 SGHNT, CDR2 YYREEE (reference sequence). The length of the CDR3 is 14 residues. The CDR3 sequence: CASSSPIGQETQYF.

CDR3 amino acids: CASSQEPGTIYF. The rearrangement uses TRBV3-1 and TRBJ1-3; the D call of TRBD1 rests on TCRdb alone, since no DNA is present to check it. This CDR3 region has 12 residues. Germline CDR1 is LGHDT and CDR2 is YNNKEL (reference sequence).